Many counts were recorded for the clone carrying this TCR beta chain. Trimming took 5 bases from V and 7 from J; bases not matched to a gene: 16. Germline V lookup: CDR1 SEHNR, CDR2 FQNEAQ (reference sequence). CDR3 length: 16 amino acids. The sample originates from a study of molecular identifiers for immune sequencing clone quantification. One entry per CDR3 protein, called by TCRdb with MiXCR from the PCR reads. The sample has around 460,000 distinct CDR3 sequences; roughly 25% are singletons. This receptor was identified in a human donor in good health. Some libraries in this study had Jurkat cell RNA spiked in. V usage is TRBV7-9 and J usage is TRBJ1-1, with 7 bases lining up with TRBD1. Sequencing was carried out using naive CD8+ T cells from blood, with Jurkat cell RNA spiked in. The subset is: FACS-sorted CD8+CD4-CCR7+CD45RA+ naive T cells. CDR3 in DNA: TGTGCCAGCAGCCCACCGATACAGGGGCTGGGACGTGAAGCTTTCTTT. This translates into CASSPPIQGLGREAFF. The whole variable domain, filled in from reference TRBV7-9 and TRBJ1-1, reads DTGVSQNPRHKITKRGQNVTFRCDPISEHNRLYWYRQTLGQGPEFLTYFQNEAQLEKSRLLSDRFSAERPKGSFSTLEIQRTEQGDSAMYLCASSPPIQGLGREAFFGQGTRLTVV.